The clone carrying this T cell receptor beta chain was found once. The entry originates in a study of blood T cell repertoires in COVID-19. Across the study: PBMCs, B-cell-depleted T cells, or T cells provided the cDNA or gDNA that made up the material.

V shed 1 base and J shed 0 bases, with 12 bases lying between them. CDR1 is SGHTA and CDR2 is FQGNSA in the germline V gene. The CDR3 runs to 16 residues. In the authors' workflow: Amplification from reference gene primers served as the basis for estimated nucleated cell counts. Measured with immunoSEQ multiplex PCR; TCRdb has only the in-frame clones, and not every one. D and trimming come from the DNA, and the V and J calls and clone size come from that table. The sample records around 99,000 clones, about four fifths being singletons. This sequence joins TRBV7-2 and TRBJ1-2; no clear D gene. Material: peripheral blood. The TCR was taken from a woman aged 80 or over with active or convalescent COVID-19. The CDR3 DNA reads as TGTGCCAGCAGCTTAGAGTACAGCTGGGCTAACTATGGCTACACCTTC. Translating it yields CASSLEYSWANYGYTF.